The 22 T cell receptor beta chains in this list originate from one sample, sequenced in a study of T cell responses to AZD1222 COVID-19 vaccine. The repertoire was sequenced with immunoSEQ multiplex PCR; TCRdb's copy has only in-frame clones and lacks some. The table lists approximately 150,000 clones, approximately 94% of them singletons. The sequenced sample was peripheral blood, obtained 28 days after the second AZD1222 dose. The receptors shown here come from an adult who received the AZD1222 COVID-19 vaccine.

The chain recombines TRBV9 with TRBJ1-5; 9 bases fit TRBD1. This CDR3 is 16 amino acids long. V shed 3 bases, J shed 2 bases, and the junction held 6 bases outside the gene matches. Germline V gene sequence: CDR1 SGDLS, CDR2 YYNGEE. In nucleotides, the CDR3 is TGTGCCAGCAGCGGGGGGACAGGGCTTGGCAATCAGCCCCAGCATTTT. Translation gives CASSGGTGLGNQPQHF.

As for this clone: Sequence at one end of the junction differs from germline and may be a read error. This rearrangement joins TRBV30 to TRBJ1-3; a weak D match, TRBD1 (5 bases). Germline V gene sequence: CDR1 GTSNPN, CDR2 SVGIG (reference sequence). The CDR3 has 11 residues. The CDR3 DNA is TGTGCCTGGAGTGTACAGGACATCATGCATTTT. Translating gives CAWSVQDIMHF.

This chain connects TRBV5-5 to TRBJ2-3; no clear D gene. This CDR3 contains 14 residues. Trimming left V 4 bases short and J 6 bases short, with 15 bases between. The germline V gene has CDR1 SGHKS and CDR2 YYEKEE (reference sequence). The DNA for the CDR3 is TGTGCCAGCAGCCCCCGACCTTTAACGGATACGCAGTATTTT. It yields the protein CASSPRPLTDTQYF.

The sample holds a few counts of this clone. This chain links TRBV9 with TRBJ1-1; D gene uncertain. The CDR3 has 14 amino acids. Germline V CDR1 and CDR2: SGDLS, YYNGEE. Trimming stripped 4 bases from V and 4 bases from J, with 14 bases between. The CDR3: CASSIDTLPTEAFF. Here the CDR3 DNA reads TGTGCCAGCAGCATCGACACTCTTCCCACTGAAGCTTTCTTT.

The chain recombines TRBV18 with TRBJ2-7; D is perhaps TRBD2 (7 bases). The V end lost 3 bases, the J end lost 7 bases, and 13 bases lay between the germline ends. The CDR3 contains 13 residues. Germline CDR1 is KGHSH and CDR2 is LQKENI. CDR3 region: CASSPPRGGEQYF. The DNA for the CDR3 is TGTGCCAGCTCACCCCCTAGGGGGGGGGAGCAGTACTTC.

For this clone: One end of the junction is discordant with germline, which a read error may explain. CDR3 nucleotides: TGCGCGACTAGCGACCCCTACAATGAGCAGTTCTTC. Protein product: CATSDPYNEQFF. V is TRBV6-5 and J is TRBJ2-1; 8 positions agree with TRBD2. CDR1 and CDR2 from the germline V gene are MNHEY and SVGAGI. The CDR3 contains 12 residues.

The chain recombines TRBV19 with TRBJ2-1; 7 nucleotides agree with TRBD2. This CDR3 has 15 amino acids. The germline V gene has CDR1 LNHDA and CDR2 SQIVND (reference sequence). The V and J ends lost 6 bases and 7 bases, in that order; junction bases with no gene match: 12. CDR3 sequence (DNA): TGTGCCAGTAGCACAGGACTAGGATTGGGAAATGAGCAGTTCTTC. It translates to CASSTGLGLGNEQFF.

About this clone itself: At one boundary the junction diverges from the germline segment, which might be a read error. The chain uses TRBV12-3 or TRBV12-4 and TRBJ1-5, with D maybe TRBD1 (5 bases). The length of the CDR3 is 11 residues. The CDR3 sequence is CASSGRGLIYF. The CDR3 nucleotides read TGTGCCAGCAGTGGTCGGGGACTAATCTATTTT.

This sequence joins TRBV28 and TRBJ2-6; TRBD1 might be the D (6 bases). V was cut by 5 bases and J by 1 base, with 9 bases left in between. The CDR3 length is 15 residues. Germline CDR1 MDHEN, CDR2 SYDVKM. The CDR3 DNA is TGTGCCAGCAGTCACACAGGGTCTGGGGCCAACGTCCTGACTTTC. It translates to CASSHTGSGANVLTF.

This rearrangement joins TRBV28 to TRBJ1-5; D not certain. Germline lookup yields CDR1 MDHEN and CDR2 SYDVKM. The CDR3 totals 15 residues. Trimming removed 5 bases from V and 7 bases from J, with 18 bases in between. The CDR3 reads CASSLQYPRLQPQHF. Written as DNA, the CDR3 is TGTGCCAGCAGTCTCCAATACCCCCGCCTGCAGCCCCAGCATTTT.

This clone was seen just once. The chain links TRBV12-5 to TRBJ2-1; D not certain. The ends were cut back, 0 bases at V and 8 bases at J, with 14 bases in the middle. Germline values: CDR1 LGHNT, CDR2 FRNRAP. The CDR3 is 15 amino acids. The CDR3 nucleotides read TGTGCTAGTGGTTTGGTATCCCCGCCAAGGGATGAGCAGTTCTTC. Translated, it gives CASGLVSPPRDEQFF.

The chain is built from TRBV19 and TRBJ1-2, with D perhaps matching TRBD1 (5 bases). The CDR3 runs to 14 residues. Germline loops: CDR1 LNHDA, CDR2 SQIVND (reference sequence). Between the trimmed V and J ends, which lost 6 bases and 4 bases, there was a span of 15 bases. DNA for the CDR3: TGTGCCAGTAGGGGTGGCGGGGCCCTCTATGGCTACACCTTC. It translates to CASRGGGALYGYTF.

V is TRBV29-1 and J is TRBJ2-1; TRBD1 aligns across 9 bases. The V and J ends lost 7 bases and 9 bases, in that order; junction bases with no gene match: 16. CDR1 is SQVTM and CDR2 is ANQGSEA in the germline V gene. The CDR3 runs to 15 residues. CDR3 sequence reads: CSARRGQGIGGEQFF. As DNA, the CDR3 is TGCAGCGCCCGAAGGGGACAGGGTATCGGAGGTGAGCAGTTCTTC.

In its sample, this clone was seen once. The chain couples TRBV5-1 to TRBJ1-1; tentative D call: TRBD1 (5 bases). V was shortened by 4 bases and J by 3 bases, with 16 bases between the two germline ends. The CDR3 runs to 15 residues. Per germline, CDR1 SGHRS and CDR2 YFSETQ. CDR3: CASSPGGRVDTEAFF. The CDR3 nucleotides are TGCGCCAGCAGCCCAGGCGGCAGGGTGGACACTGAAGCTTTCTTT.

The V call is TRBV29-1, the J call TRBJ2-5, with 7 bases that match TRBD1. After removal of 4 bases from V and 2 bases from J, the junction contained 7 bases not matched to a gene. This CDR3 has 14 residues. Germline loops: CDR1 SQVTM, CDR2 ANQGSEA. The CDR3 nucleotides read TGCAGCGTTGGTGCCGGGACAGCACAAGAGACCCAGTACTTC. Translated, it gives CSVGAGTAQETQYF.

Only one count was recorded for this clone. The CDR3 loop is CAISGQGIGEQYF. In DNA, the CDR3 is TGTGCCATCAGTGGACAGGGCATTGGCGAGCAGTACTTC. The chain combines TRBV10-3 with TRBJ2-7, with 7 bases lining up with TRBD1. The junction had 6 bases not matched to a gene; V was cut back by 4 bases and J by 6 bases. Germline V CDR1 and CDR2: ENHRY, SYGVKD. The CDR3 is made up of 13 amino acids.

The genes are TRBV28 and TRBJ2-7; TRBD2 matches 11 bases. Losses at the gene ends were 5 bases for V and 4 bases for J; bases not matched to a gene: 10. The CDR3 is 16 residues long. Per germline, CDR1 MDHEN and CDR2 SYDVKM. The CDR3 is CASSTPGTSGLYEQYF. CDR3 in DNA: TGTGCCAGCAGTACCCCCGGGACTAGCGGTCTATACGAGCAGTACTTC.

The CDR3 sequence is CASTPRDRLYNEQFF. The CDR3 DNA reads as TGTGCCAGCACCCCCCGGGACCGACTCTACAATGAGCAGTTCTTC. This chain connects TRBV27 to TRBJ2-1; perhaps D is TRBD1 or TRBD2 (5 bases each). The CDR3 length is 15 residues. Looked up from germline, CDR1 is MNHEY and CDR2 is SMNVEV (reference sequence). Trimming cost V 7 bases and J 3 bases, with 16 bases left between them.

V gene TRBV4-1 combines with J gene TRBJ1-2; D ambiguous. Germline V gene sequence: CDR1 MGHRA, CDR2 YSYEKL. The CDR3 runs 15 residues. V was shortened by 1 base and J by 7 bases, with 16 bases between the two germline ends. The CDR3 protein is CASSQGPEKAGGYTF. CDR3 DNA: TGCGCCAGCAGCCAAGGCCCAGAGAAAGCGGGTGGCTACACCTTC.

This chain connects TRBV12-3 or TRBV12-4 to TRBJ1-5; weak D call: TRBD1 (6 bases). Deletions cut 5 bases from V and 8 bases from J, with 13 bases between. The CDR3 has 13 amino acids. CDR3 residues: CASSQGTVKPQHF. CDR3 coding DNA: TGTGCCAGCAGTCAGGGGACGGTGAAGCCCCAGCATTTT.

The chain recombines TRBV10-3 with TRBJ2-2, with TRBD1 matching 11 bases. Germline-derived CDR1 and CDR2 are ENHRY and SYGVKD. The CDR3 runs to 14 residues. The V segment lost 7 bases and the J segment 5 bases; nucleotides outside the gene matches: 3. CDR3 amino acids: CAIMGQGETGELFF. The CDR3 bases are TGTGCCATCATGGGACAGGGGGAAACCGGGGAGCTGTTTTTT.

This chain links TRBV11-2 with TRBJ1-1; D call uncertain. The CDR3 totals 13 residues. Germline assignment: CDR1 SGHAT and CDR2 FQNNGV. V shed 5 bases and J shed 5 bases, with 12 bases lying between them. The CDR3 DNA reads TGTGCCAGCAGCCCAAGCCCGGGAACTGAAGCTTTCTTT. It translates to CASSPSPGTEAFF.